This TCR beta chain was documented in a study of PD-1 blockade in mismatch repair-deficient tumors. As for the study in general: All were previously treated, progressing patients with some twelve mismatch repair-deficient cancer types. The study's findings and limits: Rapid post-treatment expansion, then contraction, generally preceding radiologic response, marked tumor-resident clones.

Using immunoSEQ multiplex PCR, the repertoire was profiled, and TCRdb retains in-frame clones only, with some absent. The sample contains roughly 120,000 clones, 85% to 90% of which appear only once. V lost 6 bases to trimming and J lost 10 bases; unmatched junction nucleotides: 9. CDR1 and CDR2 from the germline V gene are SQVTM and ANQGSEA. There are 13 residues in the CDR3. Every patient had mismatch repair deficiency by PCR or immunohistochemistry. The TCR-sequenced patients were a few responders to pembrolizumab. The table lists this clone with a count of one. The target antigen is unknown. Here the sequenced sample was peripheral blood, taken just under 74 weeks after starting pembrolizumab. This TCR derives from an adult with mismatch repair-deficient cancer. V gene TRBV29-1 combines with J gene TRBJ1-1, with 12 bases that match TRBD1. CDR3 DNA: TGCAGCGTCCAATCCGGGACAGGGGGCGCAGCTTTCTTT. Protein: CSVQSGTGGAAFF.